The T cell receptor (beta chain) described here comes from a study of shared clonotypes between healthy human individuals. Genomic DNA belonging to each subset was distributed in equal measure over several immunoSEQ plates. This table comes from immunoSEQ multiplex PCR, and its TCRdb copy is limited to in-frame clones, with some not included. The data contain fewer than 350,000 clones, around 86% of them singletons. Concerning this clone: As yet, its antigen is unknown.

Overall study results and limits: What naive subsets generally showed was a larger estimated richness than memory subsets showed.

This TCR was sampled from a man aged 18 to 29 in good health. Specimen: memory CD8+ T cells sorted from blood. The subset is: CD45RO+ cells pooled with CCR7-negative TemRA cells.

CDR3 region: CASSVIPEGHEQYF. DNA of the CDR3: TGTGCCAGCAGCGTAATCCCAGAGGGCCACGAGCAGTACTTC. The chain uses TRBV9 and TRBJ2-7; weak D call: TRBD2 (5 bases). The V end lost 1 base, the J end lost 5 bases, and 13 bases lay between the germline ends. The CDR3 spans 14 residues. Germline CDR1 and CDR2: SGDLS and YYNGEE.